This T cell receptor beta chain comes out of a study of cytomegalovirus exposure and HLA in healthy donors. Sequenced by immunoSEQ multiplex PCR; TCRdb stores in-frame clones only, minus some. The profile covers 300,000 to 400,000 clones, with 86% appearing a single time and roughly 0.83% taken by the ten largest. A note on this clone: Its target is unknown.

Study-level findings and limits: In vitro assays verified that three CMV-associated chains recognized CMV antigens specifically. Reports described diagnosis of cytomegalovirus status by the classifier as highly specific and sensitive.

With 3 bases clipped from V and 0 bases from J, the junction kept 14 bases outside the gene matches. Germline CDR1 SGHRS, CDR2 YFSETQ. The CDR3 extends over 19 amino acids. The sequencing sample was made of PBMCs. The TCR sequence derives from a young woman in good health and CMV-seronegative. The gene calls are TRBV5-1 and TRBJ2-3, with TRBD2 matching over 9 bases. The CDR3 coding sequence is TGCGCCAGCAGCTCTTTTGTCCCGGGACTAGCAGCTAGCACAGATACGCAGTATTTT. Residues: CASSSFVPGLAASTDTQYF.